Following are 16 T cell receptor beta chains from one sample sequenced in a study of blood T cell repertoires in COVID-19. Assay used: immunoSEQ multiplex PCR; TCRdb lists only in-frame clones, some missing. The sample gives about 200,000 clones, around 90% of which show up once; about a fifth is in the top ten. The specimen was peripheral blood. Receptors originate from a man in his sixties with active or convalescent COVID-19.

This clone was picked up one time. The J gene is TRBJ1-4, the V gene TRBV25-1; 7 nucleotides line up with TRBD1. There are 15 residues in the CDR3. Germline V gene data show CDR1 as MGHDK and CDR2 as SYGVNS. J was trimmed by 0 bases and V by 10 bases; bases with no gene match: 8. In DNA form, the CDR3 reads TGTGCCACCTCAGGGGGATTCGCAACTAATGAAAAACTGTTTTTT. Translation gives CATSGGFATNEKLFF.

The V and J genes are TRBV6-5 and TRBJ2-5; the match to TRBD1 covers 8 bases. Germline V gene lookup returns CDR1 MNHEY and CDR2 SVGAGI. Trimming removed 6 bases from V and 4 bases from J; junction bases left unmatched: 10. CDR3 length equals 15 residues. The CDR3 region has the DNA TGTGCCAGCAGCGATGATGGACAGGGCCGAGAGACCCAGTACTTC. It specifies CASSDDGQGRETQYF.

The genes are TRBV12-2 and TRBJ2-7; the DNA was not compared with TRBD2, the D call given in the table. TRBV12-2 is noted as a pseudogene. This CDR3 contains 15 residues. The DNA for the CDR3 is TGTGCAAGTCGCTTCTGTAGCGGGGGCTCCTACGAGCAGTACTTC. This sequence encodes CASRFCSGGSYEQYF.

The chain couples TRBV5-4 to TRBJ2-3, with D possibly TRBD2 on 5 matching bases. The V end lost 4 bases, the J end lost 0 bases, and 18 bases lay between the germline ends. CDR3 size: 17 residues. CDR1 SGHNT and CDR2 YYREEE come from the germline V gene (reference sequence). The CDR3, as DNA: TGTGCCAGCAGCGCGTGGAAGACTTGGACTAGCACAGATACGCAGTATTTT. Translated, it gives CASSAWKTWTSTDTQYF. Together with reference TRBV5-4 and TRBJ2-3, the CDR3 gives the full variable domain: ETGVTQSPTHLIKTRGQQVTLRCSSQSGHNTVSWYQQALGQGPQFIFQYYREEENGRGNFPPRFSGLQFPNYSSELNVNALELDDSALYLCASSAWKTWTSTDTQYFGPGTRLTVL.

The chain couples TRBV10-1 to TRBJ2-7; weak D call: TRBD2 (6 bases). From germline, CDR1 is WNHNN and CDR2 SYGVQD (reference sequence). Between the trimmed V and J ends, which lost 0 bases and 6 bases, there was a span of 9 bases. There are 13 residues in the CDR3. The CDR3 protein is CASSESPGLEQYF. CDR3 nucleotides: TGCGCCAGCAGTGAGTCTCCGGGACTCGAGCAGTACTTC.

The chain uses TRBV10-2 and TRBJ2-3; 13 positions match TRBD2. CDR3 length: 16 amino acids. V was pared by 5 bases and J by 4 bases, with 6 bases of the junction left unmatched. Germline loops: CDR1 WSHSY, CDR2 SAAADI. The CDR3 DNA reads TGCGCCAGCAGTCCTCTACTAGCGGGGGGGGCAGATACGCAGTATTTT. Residues: CASSPLLAGGADTQYF.

The chain employs TRBV6-5 and TRBJ1-5; no definite D call. Trimming shortened V by 6 bases and J by 4 bases, and 7 bases separated the two germline ends. This CDR3 is built from 12 residues. Germline loops: CDR1 MNHEY, CDR2 SVGAGI. The CDR3 spells CASSPGNQPQHF. In DNA form, the CDR3 reads TGTGCCAGCAGCCCGGGGAATCAGCCCCAGCATTTT.

The chain carries TRBV14 and TRBJ2-7; no definite D call. The V end lost 6 bases, the J end lost 2 bases, and 17 bases lay between the germline ends. From germline, CDR1 is SGHDN and CDR2 FVKESK. This CDR3 has 15 amino acids. The CDR3 is CASSRLPTLAYEQYF. The CDR3 DNA reads TGTGCCAGCAGTCGTCTCCCCACTCTCGCCTACGAGCAGTACTTC.

The V gene is TRBV6-5, the J gene TRBJ1-6; 7 bases map to TRBD1. The CDR3 has 15 amino acids. CDR1 is MNHEY, CDR2 SVGAGI, per germline. With 7 bases clipped from V and 4 bases from J, the junction kept 7 bases outside the gene matches. The CDR3 DNA reads as TGTGCCAGCATCACCGGGACAGCTTATAATTCACCCCTCCACTTT. It specifies CASITGTAYNSPLHF.

The rearrangement joins TRBV7-2 to TRBJ2-3; 14 bases align to TRBD2. The CDR3 contains 14 residues. Germline CDR1 reads SGHTA; CDR2 reads FQGNSA. V trimming: 5 bases; J trimming: 7 bases; junction bases outside the gene matches: 2. The DNA for the CDR3 is TGTGCCAGCAGCGGACTAGCGGGGGGTCATACGCAGTATTTT. It yields the protein CASSGLAGGHTQYF.

The chain recombines TRBV6-6 with TRBJ1-1, with 8 nucleotides matching TRBD1. Germline assignment: CDR1 MNHNY and CDR2 SVGAGI (reference sequence). This CDR3 region has 12 residues. Unmatched junction bases numbered 1, after V lost 0 bases and J lost 10 bases. CDR3 in DNA: TGTGCCAGCAGTTACTCAGGACAGGGAGCTTTCTTT. Translating it yields CASSYSGQGAFF.

This chain connects TRBV30 to TRBJ1-1; D remains unclear. The germline V gene encodes CDR1 GTSNPN and CDR2 SVGIG (reference sequence). V dropped 4 bases and J dropped 2 bases, with 8 bases sitting between them. CDR3 size: 12 residues. CDR3 loop: CAWNRRNTEAFF. The CDR3 region has the DNA TGTGCCTGGAATCGTAGAAACACTGAAGCTTTCTTT.

The gene calls are TRBV15 and TRBJ2-7; TRBD2 matches at 11 bases. CDR3 length equals 22 residues. V lost 3 bases, J lost 2 bases, and 24 bases stayed unmatched. The germline V gene has CDR1 LNHNV and CDR2 YYDKDF (reference sequence). The CDR3 here is CATSSGPFLTSGGMEFAYEQYF. The CDR3 DNA follows: TGTGCCACCAGCAGTGGCCCCTTCCTTACTAGCGGGGGAATGGAGTTCGCCTACGAGCAGTACTTC. Complete variable domain (other parts from reference TRBV15 and TRBJ2-7): DAMVIQNPRYQVTQFGKPVTLSCSQTLNHNVMYWYQQKSSQAPKLLFHYYDKDFNNEADTPDNFQSRRPNTSFCFLDIRSPGLGDTAMYLCATSSGPFLTSGGMEFAYEQYFGPGTRLTVT.

The J gene is TRBJ2-7, the V gene TRBV25-1; TRBD2 matches at 10 bases. V gave up 5 bases and J gave up 7 bases; unmatched junction bases: 5. CDR1 and CDR2 from the germline V gene are MGHDK and SYGVNS. There are 13 residues in the CDR3. The CDR3 protein is CASSSLAGVEQYF. Here the CDR3 DNA reads TGTGCCAGCAGTTCGCTAGCGGGGGTGGAGCAGTACTTC.

Note on this clone: One end of the junction does not line up with germline, which may come from a read error. V and J are TRBV5-5 and TRBJ1-5; D not resolved. CDR3 length: 12 residues. Germline-derived CDR1 and CDR2 are SGHKS and YYEKEE (reference sequence). The CDR3 spells CASSFGNQPQHF. CDR3 nucleotide sequence: TGTGCCAGCAGCTTTGGCAACCAGCCCCAGCATTTT. The whole variable domain, filled in from reference TRBV5-5 and TRBJ1-5, reads DAGVTQSPTHLIKTRGQQVTLRCSPISGHKSVSWYQQVLGQGPQFIFQYYEKEERGRGNFPDRFSARQFPNYSSELNVNALLLGDSALYLCASSFGNQPQHFGDGTRLSIL.

This clone came up once. The V and J genes are TRBV7-2 and TRBJ1-5, with D hard to call. Trimming took off 1 base at V and 7 bases at J, with 14 bases between the two ends. The germline V gene has CDR1 SGHTA and CDR2 FQGNSA. The CDR3 contains 15 residues. The CDR3 loop is CASSLVGGSPQPQHF. In nucleotides, the CDR3 is TGTGCCAGCAGCTTAGTGGGAGGGTCCCCCCAGCCCCAGCATTTT.